Here is one T cell receptor beta chain with its context. What this receptor recognizes is not known. The record has no base qualities; no much larger clone is one base away. The sample belongs to a study of blood T cells in healthy people across ages (dated by TCRdb to about 2015). Regarding the research as a whole: In model experiments, template switching captured about one uniquely barcoded TCR beta cDNA molecule for every two T cells. Donors of different ages were randomly distributed across sequencing lanes to avoid experimental bias. The donors were split into four age groups: young (average 16 years), middle-aged (about 40), aged (approximately 60) and long-lived (roughly 77). Age-related changes in TCR beta repertoire diversity were measured in the study by deep sequencing normalized with unique cDNA molecular identifiers. For two donors (one aged 18 to 30 and one aged 80 or older), the study analyzed two additional independent replicas of 1 million unique cDNA reads from the same blood draw. On the study overall, not on this receptor specifically: As age increased, observed TCR beta diversity per million T cells dropped in a roughly linear way, and a significant reduction was already evident by age 40. Compared with the aged group, more naive CD4+ T cells, fewer expanded clones and increased TCR diversity were shown by the long-lived group, suggesting age selection. Donor CMV infection status was unknown, potentially confounding age-related changes in expanded clonotypes. A strong correlation was found between observed TCR beta diversity and the percentage of naive T cells measured by flow cytometry. Total diversity estimates from one million sequenced T cells were considered lower bounds and underestimates. Because profiling used bulk unsorted PBMCs, naive and antigen-experienced compartments could not be compared conclusively.

Library preparation was by 5' RACE. The data were produced on an Illumina HiSeq 2500. A second PCR of roughly 7 to 12 cycles was run with a J-beta primer mix and a sample-barcoded 5' primer. A unique molecular identifier was introduced onto each TCR beta cDNA molecule by a template-switch 5' adaptor carrying 12 random nucleotides. Each sample yielded at least 3 million CDR3-containing paired-end reads. First-strand cDNA was synthesized from all RNA with the Mint cDNA synthesis kit, primed by a TRBC-specific oligonucleotide. Following uracil-DNA glycosylase treatment, a first 18-cycle PCR with universal primers M1SS and BC2_uni_R was performed on all cDNA. The paper's data handling went like this. Normalization of each sample was performed by random selection of 1 million high-quality reads, each carrying a distinct molecular identifier. Instead of being binned into consensus sequences, reads with shared molecular identifiers were discarded. MiTCR, with a Q25 quality threshold and the strictest error-elimination algorithm, was used for CDR3 identification, clonotype clustering and error correction. A nonparametric unseen species model using Euler transformation provided a lower-bound estimate of total TCR beta diversity. TCRdb's own reprocessing of the public reads used fastp at Q25 and MiXCR and kept productive beta chains. Each entry is one CDR3 protein sequence, shown with its most common DNA and genes. The V and J calls here are based on TCRdb, not the publication. This sample gives some 1.5 million distinct CDR3 sequences in total; 28% of them show up just once. The top ten clones comprise 7.7% of the sample.

The approximately 39 donors, aged about 6 to 100 years, were systemically healthy Caucasian individuals from Russia. Each donor gave ten milliliters of peripheral blood, drawn into EDTA-treated Vacutainer tubes. PBMCs were isolated by Ficoll-Paque density-gradient centrifugation, with at least 6 million obtained per sample. Total RNA, at least 5 micrograms per sample, was extracted from PBMCs with Trizol reagent. The percentages of naive CD45RAhigh/CD27high T cells were determined by flow cytometry on a PBMC aliquot from every donor. The CDR3, cysteine through phenylalanine, is 16 amino acids long. The CDR3 DNA has 48 bases and is translated from base 1. CDR1 MNHNY and CDR2 SVGAGI are derived from the germline V gene (reference sequence). V ends up 5 bases short and J 0 bases short, with an unmatched junction base count of 8.

The clonotype comes from a woman in her 30s in good health. The sequenced material came from blood. The chain is assembled from TRBV6-6 and TRBJ2-7; the junction holds 9 bases that match TRBD1. CDR3 sequence: CASSDTGGKSSYEQYF. The DNA sequence is TGTGCCAGCAGTGATACAGGGGGCAAGAGCTCCTACGAGCAGTACTTC.